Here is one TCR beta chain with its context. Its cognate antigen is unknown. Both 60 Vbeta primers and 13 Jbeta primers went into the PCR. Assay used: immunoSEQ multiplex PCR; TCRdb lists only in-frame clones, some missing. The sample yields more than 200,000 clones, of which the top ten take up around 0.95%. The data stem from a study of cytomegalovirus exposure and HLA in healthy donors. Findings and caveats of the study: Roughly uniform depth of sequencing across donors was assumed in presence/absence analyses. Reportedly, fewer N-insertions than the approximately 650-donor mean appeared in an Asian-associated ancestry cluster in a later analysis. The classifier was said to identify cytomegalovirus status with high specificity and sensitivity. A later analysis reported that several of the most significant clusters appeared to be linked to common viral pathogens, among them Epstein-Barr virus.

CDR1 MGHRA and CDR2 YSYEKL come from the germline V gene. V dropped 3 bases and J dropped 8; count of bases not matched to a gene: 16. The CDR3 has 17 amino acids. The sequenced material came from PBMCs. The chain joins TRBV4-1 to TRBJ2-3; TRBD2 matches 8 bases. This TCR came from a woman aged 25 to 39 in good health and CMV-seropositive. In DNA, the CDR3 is TGCGCCAGCAGCCAGATTTTAGCGGGGCTCTCTGCCGGTACGCAGTATTTT. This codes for CASSQILAGLSAGTQYF.